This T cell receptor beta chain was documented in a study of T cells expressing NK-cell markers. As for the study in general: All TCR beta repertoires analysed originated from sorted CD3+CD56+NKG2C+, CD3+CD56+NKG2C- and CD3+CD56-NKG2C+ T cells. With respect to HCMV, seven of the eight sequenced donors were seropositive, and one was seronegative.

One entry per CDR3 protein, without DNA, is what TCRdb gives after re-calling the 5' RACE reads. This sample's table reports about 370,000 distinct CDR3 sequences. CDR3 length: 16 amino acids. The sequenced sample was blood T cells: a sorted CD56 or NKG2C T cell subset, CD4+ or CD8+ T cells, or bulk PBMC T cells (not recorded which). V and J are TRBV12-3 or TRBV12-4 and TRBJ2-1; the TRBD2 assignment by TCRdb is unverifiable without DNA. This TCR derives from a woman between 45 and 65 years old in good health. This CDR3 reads CASSRLTSGVYREQFF.